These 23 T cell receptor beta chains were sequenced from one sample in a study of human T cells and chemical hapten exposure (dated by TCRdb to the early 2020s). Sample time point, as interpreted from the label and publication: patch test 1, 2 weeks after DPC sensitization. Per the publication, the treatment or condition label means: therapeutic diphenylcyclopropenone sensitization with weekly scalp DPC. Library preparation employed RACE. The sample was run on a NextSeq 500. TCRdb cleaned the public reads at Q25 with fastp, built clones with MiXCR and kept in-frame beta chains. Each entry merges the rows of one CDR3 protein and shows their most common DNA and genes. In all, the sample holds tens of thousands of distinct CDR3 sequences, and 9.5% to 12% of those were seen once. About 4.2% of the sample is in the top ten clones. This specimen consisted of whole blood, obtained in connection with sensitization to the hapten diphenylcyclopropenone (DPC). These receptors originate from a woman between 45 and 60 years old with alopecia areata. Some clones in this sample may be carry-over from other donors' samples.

The CDR3 loop reads CASSFGRRSSYEQYF. The CDR3 nucleotides are TGTGCCAGTAGTTTCGGACGGAGGAGCTCCTACGAGCAGTACTTC. This chain joins TRBV19 and TRBJ2-7, with a tentative D call TRBD2 (5 bases). CDR3 length: 15 residues. CDR1 is LNHDA and CDR2 is SQIVND in the germline V gene (reference sequence). V was shortened by 5 bases and J by 0 bases, with 14 bases between the two germline ends.

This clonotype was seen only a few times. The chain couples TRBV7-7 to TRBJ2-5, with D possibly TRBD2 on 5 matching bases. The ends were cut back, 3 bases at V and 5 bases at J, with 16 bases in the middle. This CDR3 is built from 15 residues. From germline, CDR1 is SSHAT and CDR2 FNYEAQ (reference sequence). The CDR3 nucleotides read TGTGCCAGCAGCTTTAGAGGGAGCGGCGGGGAGACCCAGTACTTC. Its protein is CASSFRGSGGETQYF.

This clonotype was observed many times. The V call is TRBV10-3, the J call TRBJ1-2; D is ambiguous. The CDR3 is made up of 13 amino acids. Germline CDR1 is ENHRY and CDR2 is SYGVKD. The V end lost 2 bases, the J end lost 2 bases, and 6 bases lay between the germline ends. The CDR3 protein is CAISEGLNYGYTF. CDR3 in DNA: TGTGCCATCAGTGAGGGCCTCAACTATGGCTACACCTTC.

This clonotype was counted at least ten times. The CDR3 DNA is TGTGCCAGCAGTTACTCCTGGACAGGCAGCAATTCACCCCTCCACTTT. Protein product: CASSYSWTGSNSPLHF. This chain connects TRBV6-5 to TRBJ1-6, with TRBD1 matching over 7 bases. The CDR3 consists of 16 residues. Losses at the gene ends were 0 bases for V and 7 bases for J; bases not matched to a gene: 6. The germline V gene encodes CDR1 MNHEY and CDR2 SVGAGI.

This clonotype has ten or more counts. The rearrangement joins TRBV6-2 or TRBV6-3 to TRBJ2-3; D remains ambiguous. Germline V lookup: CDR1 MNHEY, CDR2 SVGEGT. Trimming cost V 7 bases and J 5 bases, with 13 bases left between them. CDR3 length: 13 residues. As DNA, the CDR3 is TGTGCCAGCACCACCATGTCGGGAGATACGCAGTATTTT. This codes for CASTTMSGDTQYF.

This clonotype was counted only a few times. The CDR3 protein is CSVEPPAEETQYF. In DNA form, the CDR3 reads TGCAGCGTTGAACCCCCAGCGGAAGAGACCCAGTACTTC. V usage is TRBV29-1 and J usage is TRBJ2-5; perhaps TRBD2 as D (5 bases). This CDR3 comprises 13 residues. The germline V gene has CDR1 SQVTM and CDR2 ANQGSEA. V lost 2 bases to trimming and J lost 3 bases, with 10 bases between them. Complete variable domain (other parts from reference TRBV29-1 and TRBJ2-5): SAVISQKPSRDICQRGTSLTIQCQVDSQVTMMFWYRQQPGQSLTLIATANQGSEATYESGFVIDKFPISRPNLTFSTLTVSNMSPEDSSIYLCSVEPPAEETQYFGPGTRLLVL.

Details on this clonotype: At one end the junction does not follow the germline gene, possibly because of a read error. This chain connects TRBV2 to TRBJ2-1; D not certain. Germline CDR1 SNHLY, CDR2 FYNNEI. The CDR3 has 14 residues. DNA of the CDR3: TGTGCCAGCAGGGAAGACGCGTGGAGCAATGAGCAGTTCTTC. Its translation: CASREDAWSNEQFF.

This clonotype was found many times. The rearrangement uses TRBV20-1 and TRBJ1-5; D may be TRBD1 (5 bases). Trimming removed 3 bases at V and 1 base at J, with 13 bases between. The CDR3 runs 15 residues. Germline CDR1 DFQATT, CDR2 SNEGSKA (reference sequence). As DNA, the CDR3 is TGCAGTGCTAGTCGGGGAAAGGGGAGCAATCAGCCCCAGCATTTT. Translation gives CSASRGKGSNQPQHF.

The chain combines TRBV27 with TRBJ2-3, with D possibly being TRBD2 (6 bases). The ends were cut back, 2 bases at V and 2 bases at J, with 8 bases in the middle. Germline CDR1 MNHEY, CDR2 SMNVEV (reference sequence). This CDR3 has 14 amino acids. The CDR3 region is CASSLRGYTDTQYF. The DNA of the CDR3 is TGTGCCAGCAGTTTACGGGGGTACACAGATACGCAGTATTTT.

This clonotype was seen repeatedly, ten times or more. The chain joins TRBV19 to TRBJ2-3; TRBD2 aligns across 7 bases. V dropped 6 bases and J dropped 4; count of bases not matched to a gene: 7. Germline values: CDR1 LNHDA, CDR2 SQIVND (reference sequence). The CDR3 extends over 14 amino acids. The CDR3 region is CASSPSAGADTQYF. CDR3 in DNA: TGTGCCAGTAGCCCTAGCGCGGGGGCAGATACGCAGTATTTT. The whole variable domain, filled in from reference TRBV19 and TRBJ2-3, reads DGGITQSPKYLFRKEGQNVTLSCEQNLNHDAMYWYRQDPGQGLRLIYYSQIVNDFQKGDIAEGYSVSREKKESFPLTVTSAQKNPTAFYLCASSPSAGADTQYFGPGTRLTVL.

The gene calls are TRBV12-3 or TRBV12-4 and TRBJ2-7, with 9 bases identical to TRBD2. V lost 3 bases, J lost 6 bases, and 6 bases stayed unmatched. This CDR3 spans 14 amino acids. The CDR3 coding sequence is TGTGCCAGCAGTTTGGGAGCGGGAGGTGTCGAGCAGTACTTC. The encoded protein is CASSLGAGGVEQYF.

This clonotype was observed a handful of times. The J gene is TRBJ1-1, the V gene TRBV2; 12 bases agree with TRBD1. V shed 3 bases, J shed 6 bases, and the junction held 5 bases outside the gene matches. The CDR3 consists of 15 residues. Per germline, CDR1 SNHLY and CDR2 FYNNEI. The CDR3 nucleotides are TGTGCCAGCAGTGAGGGACAGGGGGCTTTAGCTGAAGCTTTCTTT. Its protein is CASSEGQGALAEAFF.

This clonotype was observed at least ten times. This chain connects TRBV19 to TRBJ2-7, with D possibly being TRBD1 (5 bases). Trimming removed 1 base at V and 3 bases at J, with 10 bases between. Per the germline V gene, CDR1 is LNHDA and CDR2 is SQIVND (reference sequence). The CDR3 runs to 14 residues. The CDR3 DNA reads TGTGCCAGTAGTATAGGAGCAGGGAACTACGAGCAGTACTTC. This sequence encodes CASSIGAGNYEQYF. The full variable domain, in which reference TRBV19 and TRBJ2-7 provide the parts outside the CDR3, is DGGITQSPKYLFRKEGQNVTLSCEQNLNHDAMYWYRQDPGQGLRLIYYSQIVNDFQKGDIAEGYSVSREKKESFPLTVTSAQKNPTAFYLCASSIGAGNYEQYFGPGTRLTVT.

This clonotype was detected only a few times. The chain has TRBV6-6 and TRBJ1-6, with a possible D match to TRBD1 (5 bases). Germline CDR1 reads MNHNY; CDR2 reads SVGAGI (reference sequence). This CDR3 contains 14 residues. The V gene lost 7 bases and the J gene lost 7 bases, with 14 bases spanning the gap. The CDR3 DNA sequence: TGTGCCAGCAACCCGGCAGGGACGAATTCACCCCTCCACTTT. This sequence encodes CASNPAGTNSPLHF.

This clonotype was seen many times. The CDR3 DNA is TGTGCCAGCATAGAGGCCGCTAGCGGCTCCTACGAGCAGTACTTC. As protein: CASIEAASGSYEQYF. V and J are TRBV28 and TRBJ2-7; TRBD2 matches at 7 bases. The V gene's germline CDR1 is MDHEN and CDR2 SYDVKM. CDR3 length: 15 amino acids. The trim removed 7 bases at V and 0 bases at J, leaving 9 bases unmatched.

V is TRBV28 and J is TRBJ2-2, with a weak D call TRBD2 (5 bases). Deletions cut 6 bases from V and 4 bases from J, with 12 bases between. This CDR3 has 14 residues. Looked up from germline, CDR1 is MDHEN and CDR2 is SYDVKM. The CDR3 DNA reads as TGTGCCAGCAGCACTACCGGGGTCACCGGGGAGCTGTTTTTT. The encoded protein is CASSTTGVTGELFF.

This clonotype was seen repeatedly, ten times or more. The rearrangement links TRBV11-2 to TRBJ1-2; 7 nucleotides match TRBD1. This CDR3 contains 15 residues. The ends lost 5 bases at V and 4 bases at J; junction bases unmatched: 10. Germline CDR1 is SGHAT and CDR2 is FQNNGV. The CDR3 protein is CASSPRQGIVYGYTF. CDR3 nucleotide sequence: TGTGCCAGCAGCCCAAGACAGGGAATCGTCTATGGCTACACCTTC.

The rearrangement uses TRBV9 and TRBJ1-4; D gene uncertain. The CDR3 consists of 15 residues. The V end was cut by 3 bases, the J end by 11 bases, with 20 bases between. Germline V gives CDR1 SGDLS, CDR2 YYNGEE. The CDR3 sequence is CASSAHGELMRKLFF. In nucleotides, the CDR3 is TGTGCCAGCAGCGCCCACGGAGAACTAATGAGGAAACTGTTTTTT.

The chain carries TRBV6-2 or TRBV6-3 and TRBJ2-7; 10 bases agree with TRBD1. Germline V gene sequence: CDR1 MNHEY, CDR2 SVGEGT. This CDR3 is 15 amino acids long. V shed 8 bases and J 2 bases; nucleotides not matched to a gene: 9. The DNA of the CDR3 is TGTGCCAGCTATAACTCCGGGACAGGGGCCTACGAGCAGTACTTC. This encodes CASYNSGTGAYEQYF.

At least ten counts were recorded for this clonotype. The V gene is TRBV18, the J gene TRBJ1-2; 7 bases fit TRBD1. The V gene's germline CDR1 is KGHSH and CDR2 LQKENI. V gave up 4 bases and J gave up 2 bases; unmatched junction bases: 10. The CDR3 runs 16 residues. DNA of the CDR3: TGTGCCAGCTCACAAAAGAACACAGGGGTCAACTATGGCTACACCTTC. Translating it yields CASSQKNTGVNYGYTF.

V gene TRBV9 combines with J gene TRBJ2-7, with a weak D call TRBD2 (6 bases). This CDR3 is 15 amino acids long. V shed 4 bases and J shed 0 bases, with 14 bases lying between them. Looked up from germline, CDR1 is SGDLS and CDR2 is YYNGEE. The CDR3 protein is CASSPRDFSSYEQYF. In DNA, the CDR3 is TGTGCCAGCAGCCCCCGGGACTTTAGCTCCTACGAGCAGTACTTC.

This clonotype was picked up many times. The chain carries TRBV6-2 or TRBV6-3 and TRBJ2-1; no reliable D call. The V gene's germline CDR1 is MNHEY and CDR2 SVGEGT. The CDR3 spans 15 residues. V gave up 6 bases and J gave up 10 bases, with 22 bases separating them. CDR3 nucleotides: TGTGCCAGCAGGACCTTCGGCACTACCCCTCTGGAGCAGTTCTTC. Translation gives CASRTFGTTPLEQFF.

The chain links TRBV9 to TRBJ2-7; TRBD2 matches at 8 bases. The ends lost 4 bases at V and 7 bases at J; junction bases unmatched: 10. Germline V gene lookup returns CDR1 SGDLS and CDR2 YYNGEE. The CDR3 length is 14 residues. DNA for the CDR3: TGTGCCAGCAGCCCCCGGGGGGGCAATCAAGAGCAGTACTTC. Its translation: CASSPRGGNQEQYF.